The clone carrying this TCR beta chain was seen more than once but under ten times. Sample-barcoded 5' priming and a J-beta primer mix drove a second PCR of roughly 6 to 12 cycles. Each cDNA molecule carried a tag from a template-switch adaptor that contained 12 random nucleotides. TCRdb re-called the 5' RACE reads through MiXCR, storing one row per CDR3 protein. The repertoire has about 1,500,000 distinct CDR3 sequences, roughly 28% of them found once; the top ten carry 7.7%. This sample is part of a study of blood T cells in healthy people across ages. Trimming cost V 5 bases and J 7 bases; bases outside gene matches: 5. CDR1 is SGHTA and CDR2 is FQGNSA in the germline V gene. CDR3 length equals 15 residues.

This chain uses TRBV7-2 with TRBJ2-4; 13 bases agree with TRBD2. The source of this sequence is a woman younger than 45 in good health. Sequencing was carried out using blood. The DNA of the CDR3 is TGTGCCAGCAGCCCGAAGACTAGCGGGAGGAACATTCAGTACTTC. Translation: CASSPKTSGRNIQYF.